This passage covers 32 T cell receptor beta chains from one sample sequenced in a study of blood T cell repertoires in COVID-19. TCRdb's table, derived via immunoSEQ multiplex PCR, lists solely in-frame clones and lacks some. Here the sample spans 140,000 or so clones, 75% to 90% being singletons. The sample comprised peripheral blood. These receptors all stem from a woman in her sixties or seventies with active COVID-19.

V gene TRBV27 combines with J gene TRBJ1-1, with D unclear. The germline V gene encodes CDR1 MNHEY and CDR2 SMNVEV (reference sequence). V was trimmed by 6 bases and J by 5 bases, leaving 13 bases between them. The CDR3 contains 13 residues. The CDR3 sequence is CASRLSSRTEAFF. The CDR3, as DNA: TGTGCCAGCAGGTTAAGTAGTCGAACTGAAGCTTTCTTT.

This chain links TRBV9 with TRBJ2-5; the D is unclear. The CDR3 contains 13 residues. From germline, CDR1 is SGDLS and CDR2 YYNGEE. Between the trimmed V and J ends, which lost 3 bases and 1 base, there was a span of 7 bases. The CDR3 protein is CASSDGVQETQYF. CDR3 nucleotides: TGTGCCAGCAGCGACGGAGTCCAAGAGACCCAGTACTTC.

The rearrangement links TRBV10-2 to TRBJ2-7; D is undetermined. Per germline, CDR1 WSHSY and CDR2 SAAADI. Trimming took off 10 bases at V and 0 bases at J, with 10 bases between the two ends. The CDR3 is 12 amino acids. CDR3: CAIAASSYEQYF. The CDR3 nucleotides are TGCGCCATCGCAGCGAGCTCCTACGAGCAGTACTTC.

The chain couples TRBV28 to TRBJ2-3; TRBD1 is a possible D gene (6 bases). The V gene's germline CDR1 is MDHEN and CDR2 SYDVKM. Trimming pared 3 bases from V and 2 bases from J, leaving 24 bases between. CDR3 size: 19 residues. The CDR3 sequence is CASSFPLNLHGGPTDTQYF. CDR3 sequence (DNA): TGTGCCAGCAGTTTCCCTCTCAACCTCCATGGGGGCCCCACAGATACGCAGTATTTT.

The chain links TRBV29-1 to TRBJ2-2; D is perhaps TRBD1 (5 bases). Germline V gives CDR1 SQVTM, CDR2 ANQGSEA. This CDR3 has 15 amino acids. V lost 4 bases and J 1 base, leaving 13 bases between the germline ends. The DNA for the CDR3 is TGCAGCGTTGTGTTGACAGCGCGGAACACCGGGGAGCTGTTTTTT. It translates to CSVVLTARNTGELFF.

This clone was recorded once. The CDR3 DNA is TGTGCCAGCACCCTAAATAGACTAGCGGGAGAATGGTGGGATACGCAGTATTTT. This encodes CASTLNRLAGEWWDTQYF. J is TRBJ2-3 and V is TRBV7-2, with TRBD2 matching 12 bases. This CDR3 is built from 18 residues. Germline V CDR1 and CDR2: SGHTA, FQGNSA. Germline trimming cut 7 bases from V and 6 bases from J; bases unmatched to any gene: 17.

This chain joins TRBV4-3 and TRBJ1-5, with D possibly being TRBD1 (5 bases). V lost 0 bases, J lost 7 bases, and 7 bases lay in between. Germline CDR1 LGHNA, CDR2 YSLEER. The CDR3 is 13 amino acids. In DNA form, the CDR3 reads TGCGCCAGCAGCCAAGATCGGGGGCAGCCCCAGCATTTT. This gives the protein CASSQDRGQPQHF.

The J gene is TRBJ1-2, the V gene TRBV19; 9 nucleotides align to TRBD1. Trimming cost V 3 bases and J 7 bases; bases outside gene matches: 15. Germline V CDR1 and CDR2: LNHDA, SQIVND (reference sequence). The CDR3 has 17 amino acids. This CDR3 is CASSISHTGTGIGGYTF. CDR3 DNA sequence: TGTGCCAGTAGTATCTCTCATACCGGGACAGGGATAGGTGGCTACACCTTC.

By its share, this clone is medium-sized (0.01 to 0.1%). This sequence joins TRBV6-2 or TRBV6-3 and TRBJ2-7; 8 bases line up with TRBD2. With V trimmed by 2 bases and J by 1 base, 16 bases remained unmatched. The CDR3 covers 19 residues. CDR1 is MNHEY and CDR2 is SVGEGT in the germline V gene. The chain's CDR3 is CASSYDTTGRGVPSYEQYF. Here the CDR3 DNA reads TGTGCCAGCAGTTACGACACGACGGGGCGGGGGGTTCCGTCCTACGAGCAGTACTTC.

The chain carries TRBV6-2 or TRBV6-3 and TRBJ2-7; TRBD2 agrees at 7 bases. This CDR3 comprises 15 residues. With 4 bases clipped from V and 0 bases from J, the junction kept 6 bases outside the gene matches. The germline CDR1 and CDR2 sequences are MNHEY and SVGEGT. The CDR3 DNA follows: TGTGCCAGCAGTTGGGACCGGGAGGCCTCCTACGAGCAGTACTTC. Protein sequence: CASSWDREASYEQYF.

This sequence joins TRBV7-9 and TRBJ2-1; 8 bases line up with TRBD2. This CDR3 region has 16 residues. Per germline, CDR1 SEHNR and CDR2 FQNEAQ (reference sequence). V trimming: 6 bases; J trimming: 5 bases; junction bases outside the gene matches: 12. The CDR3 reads CASRPPLSGGHNEQFF. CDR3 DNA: TGTGCCAGCAGACCGCCCCTTTCGGGAGGGCACAATGAGCAGTTCTTC.

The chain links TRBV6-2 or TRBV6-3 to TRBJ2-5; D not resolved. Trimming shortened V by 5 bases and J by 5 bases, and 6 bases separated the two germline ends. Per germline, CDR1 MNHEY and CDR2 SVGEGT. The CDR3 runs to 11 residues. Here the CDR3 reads CASSIGETQYF. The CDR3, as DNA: TGTGCCAGCAGTATCGGGGAGACCCAGTACTTC.

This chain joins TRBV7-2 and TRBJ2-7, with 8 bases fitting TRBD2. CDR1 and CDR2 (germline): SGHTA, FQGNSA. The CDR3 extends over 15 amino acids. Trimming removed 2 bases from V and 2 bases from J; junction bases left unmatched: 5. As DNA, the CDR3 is TGTGCCAGCAGCTTAAAAGCGGGAGAGCCCTACGAGCAGTACTTC. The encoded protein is CASSLKAGEPYEQYF.

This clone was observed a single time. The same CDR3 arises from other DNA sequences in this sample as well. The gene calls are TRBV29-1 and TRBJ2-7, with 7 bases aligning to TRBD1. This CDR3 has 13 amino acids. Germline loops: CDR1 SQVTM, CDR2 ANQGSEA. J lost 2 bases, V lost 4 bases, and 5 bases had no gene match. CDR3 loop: CSVGSDRAYEQYF. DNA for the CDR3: TGCAGCGTTGGGTCAGACAGGGCCTACGAGCAGTACTTC.

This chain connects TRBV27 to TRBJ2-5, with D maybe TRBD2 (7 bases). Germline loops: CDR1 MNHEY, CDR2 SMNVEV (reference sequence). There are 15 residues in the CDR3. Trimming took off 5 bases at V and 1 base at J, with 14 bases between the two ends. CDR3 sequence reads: CASSLGGGIQETQYF. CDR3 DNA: TGTGCCAGCAGTCTAGGGGGAGGGATCCAAGAGACCCAGTACTTC.

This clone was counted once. The CDR3, as DNA: TGTGCCAGTAGTCTAGTGAGCGGGAGAGAGTACGAGCAGTACTTC. Translated: CASSLVSGREYEQYF. The chain couples TRBV19 to TRBJ2-7, with 8 bases aligning to TRBD2. Losses at the gene ends were 5 bases for V and 4 bases for J; bases not matched to a gene: 10. The length of the CDR3 is 15 residues. Germline assignment: CDR1 LNHDA and CDR2 SQIVND (reference sequence).

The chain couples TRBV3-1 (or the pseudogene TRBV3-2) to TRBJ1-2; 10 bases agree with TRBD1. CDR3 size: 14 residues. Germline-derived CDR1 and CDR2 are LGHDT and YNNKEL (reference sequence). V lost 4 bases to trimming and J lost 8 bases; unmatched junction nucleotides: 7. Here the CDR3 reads CASSPREGQGGYTF. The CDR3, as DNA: TGTGCCAGCAGCCCGCGCGAGGGACAGGGGGGCTACACCTTC.

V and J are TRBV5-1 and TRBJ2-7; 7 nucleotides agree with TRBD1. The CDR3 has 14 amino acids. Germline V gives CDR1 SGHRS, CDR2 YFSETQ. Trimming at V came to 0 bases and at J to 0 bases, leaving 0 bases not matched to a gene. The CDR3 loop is CASSLGQGSYEQYF. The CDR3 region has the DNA TGCGCCAGCAGCTTGGGACAGGGCTCCTACGAGCAGTACTTC.

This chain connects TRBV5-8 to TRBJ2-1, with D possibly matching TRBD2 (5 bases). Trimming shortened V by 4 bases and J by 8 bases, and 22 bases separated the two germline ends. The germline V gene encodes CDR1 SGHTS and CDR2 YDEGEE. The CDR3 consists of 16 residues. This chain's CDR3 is CASSPSRWADGDEQFF. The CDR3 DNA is TGTGCCAGCAGCCCGTCGCGATGGGCGGACGGGGATGAGCAGTTCTTC. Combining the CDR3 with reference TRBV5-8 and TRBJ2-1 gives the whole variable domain EAGVTQSPTHLIKTRGQQATLRCSPISGHTSVYWYQQALGLGLQFLLWYDEGEERNRGNFPPRFSGRQFPNYSSELNVNALELEDSALYLCASSPSRWADGDEQFFGPGTRLTVL.

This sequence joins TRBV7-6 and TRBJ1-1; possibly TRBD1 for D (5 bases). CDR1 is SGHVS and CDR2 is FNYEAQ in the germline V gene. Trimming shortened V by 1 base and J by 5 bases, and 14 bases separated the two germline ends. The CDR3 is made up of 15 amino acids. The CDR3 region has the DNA TGTGCCAGCAGCTTAGAAGCAGGGAGGGTGACTGAAGCTTTCTTT. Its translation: CASSLEAGRVTEAFF.

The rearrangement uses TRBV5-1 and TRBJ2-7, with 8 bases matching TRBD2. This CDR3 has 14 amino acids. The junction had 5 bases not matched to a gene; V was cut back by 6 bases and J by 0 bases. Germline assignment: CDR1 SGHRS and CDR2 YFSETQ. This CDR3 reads CASTDTSGSYEQYF. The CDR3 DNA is TGCGCCAGCACCGATACTAGCGGCTCCTACGAGCAGTACTTC.

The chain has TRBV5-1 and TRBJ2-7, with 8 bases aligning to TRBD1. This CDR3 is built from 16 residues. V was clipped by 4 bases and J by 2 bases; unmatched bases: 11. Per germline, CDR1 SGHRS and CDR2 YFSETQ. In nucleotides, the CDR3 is TGCGCCAGCAGCGTTGCTCCGGGACAGGTCGCCTACGAGCAGTACTTC. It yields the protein CASSVAPGQVAYEQYF.

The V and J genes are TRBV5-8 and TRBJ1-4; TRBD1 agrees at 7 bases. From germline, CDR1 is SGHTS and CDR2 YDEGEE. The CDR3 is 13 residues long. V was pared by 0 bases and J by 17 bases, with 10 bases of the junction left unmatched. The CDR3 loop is CASSLGRDRAVFF. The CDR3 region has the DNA TGTGCCAGCAGCTTGGGACGTGACAGGGCCGTATTTTTT.

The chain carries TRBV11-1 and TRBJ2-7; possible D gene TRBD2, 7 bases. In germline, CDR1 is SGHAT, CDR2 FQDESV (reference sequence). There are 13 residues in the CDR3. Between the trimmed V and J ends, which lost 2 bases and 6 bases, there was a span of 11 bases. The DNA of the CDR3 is TGTGCCAGCAGCTTACTTCGGGGGGCCGAGCAGTACTTC. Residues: CASSLLRGAEQYF. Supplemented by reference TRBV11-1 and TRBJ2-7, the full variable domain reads EAEVAQSPRYKITEKSQAVAFWCDPISGHATLYWYRQILGQGPELLVQFQDESVVDDSQLPKDRFSAERLKGVDSTLKIQPAELGDSAMYLCASSLLRGAEQYFGPGTRLTVT.

CDR3 nucleotides: TGCGCCAGCAGCTCGGACAGGGAAGGAGATACGCAGTATTTT. This gives the protein CASSSDREGDTQYF. The chain links TRBV5-1 to TRBJ2-3; TRBD1 matches at 8 bases. The CDR3 length is 14 residues. In germline, CDR1 is SGHRS, CDR2 YFSETQ. Germline trimming cut 3 bases from V and 5 bases from J; bases unmatched to any gene: 5.

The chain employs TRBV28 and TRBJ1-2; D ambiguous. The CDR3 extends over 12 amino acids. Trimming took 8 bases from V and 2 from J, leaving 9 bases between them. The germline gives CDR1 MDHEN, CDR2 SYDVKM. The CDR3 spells CASRHPNYGYTF. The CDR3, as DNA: TGTGCCAGCCGACATCCAAACTATGGCTACACCTTC.

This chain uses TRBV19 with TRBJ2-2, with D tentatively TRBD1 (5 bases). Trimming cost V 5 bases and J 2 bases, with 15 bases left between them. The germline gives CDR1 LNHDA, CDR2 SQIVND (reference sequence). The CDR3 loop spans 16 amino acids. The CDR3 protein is CASSANRHANTGELFF. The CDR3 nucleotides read TGTGCCAGTAGTGCCAACAGGCACGCAAACACCGGGGAGCTGTTTTTT.

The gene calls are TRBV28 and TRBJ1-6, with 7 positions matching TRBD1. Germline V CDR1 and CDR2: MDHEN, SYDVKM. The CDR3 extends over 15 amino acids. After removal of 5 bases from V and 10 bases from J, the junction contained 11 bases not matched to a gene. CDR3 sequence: CASSKADRRNSPLHF. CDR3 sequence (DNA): TGTGCCAGCAGTAAAGCGGACAGGAGGAACTCACCCCTCCACTTT. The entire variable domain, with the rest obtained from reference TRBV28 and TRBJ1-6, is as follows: DVKVTQSSRYLVKRTGEKVFLECVQDMDHENMFWYRQDPGLGLRLIYFSYDVKMKEKGDIPEGYSVSREKKERFSLILESASTNQTSMYLCASSKADRRNSPLHFGNGTRLTVT.

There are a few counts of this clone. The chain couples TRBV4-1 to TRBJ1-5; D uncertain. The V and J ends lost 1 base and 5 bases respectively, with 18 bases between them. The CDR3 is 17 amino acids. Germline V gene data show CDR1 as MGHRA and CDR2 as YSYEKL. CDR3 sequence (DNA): TGCGCCAGCAGCCAAGTTCCGCCCCACTCTCTGGATCAGCCCCAGCATTTT. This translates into CASSQVPPHSLDQPQHF.

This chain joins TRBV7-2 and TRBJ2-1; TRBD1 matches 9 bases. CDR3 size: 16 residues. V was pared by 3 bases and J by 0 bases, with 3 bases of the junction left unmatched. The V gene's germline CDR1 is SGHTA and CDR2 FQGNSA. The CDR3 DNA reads TGTGCCAGCAGCTTGGGACAGGGATTCTCCTACAATGAGCAGTTCTTC. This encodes CASSLGQGFSYNEQFF.

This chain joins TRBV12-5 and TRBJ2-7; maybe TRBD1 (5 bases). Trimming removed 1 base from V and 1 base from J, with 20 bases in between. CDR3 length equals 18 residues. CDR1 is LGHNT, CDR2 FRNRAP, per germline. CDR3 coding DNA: TGTGCTAGTGGTTTGGCGGCTAGGCAGGGTGGAAAATCCTACGAGCAGTACTTC. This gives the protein CASGLAARQGGKSYEQYF.

This chain's CDR3 is CASSPGLGGDTQYF. The CDR3 DNA reads TGTGCCAGCTCTCCGGGACTAGGTGGAGATACGCAGTATTTT. The chain joins TRBV18 to TRBJ2-3, with 8 bases lining up with TRBD2. With 6 bases clipped from V and 5 bases from J, the junction kept 7 bases outside the gene matches. The germline CDR1 and CDR2 sequences are KGHSH and LQKENI. The CDR3 extends over 14 amino acids.